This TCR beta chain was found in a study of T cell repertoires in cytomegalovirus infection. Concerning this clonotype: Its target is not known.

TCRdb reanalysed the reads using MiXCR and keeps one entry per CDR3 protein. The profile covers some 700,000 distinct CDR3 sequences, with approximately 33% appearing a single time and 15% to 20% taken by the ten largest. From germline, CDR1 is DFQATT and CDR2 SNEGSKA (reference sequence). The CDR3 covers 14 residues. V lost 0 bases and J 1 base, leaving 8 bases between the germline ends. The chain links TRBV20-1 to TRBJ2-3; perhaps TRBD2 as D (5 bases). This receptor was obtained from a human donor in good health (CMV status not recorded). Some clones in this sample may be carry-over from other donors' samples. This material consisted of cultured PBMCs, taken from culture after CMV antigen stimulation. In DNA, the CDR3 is TGCAGTGCTAGAGAGTGGACTCGCACAGATACGCAGTATTTT. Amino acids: CSAREWTRTDTQYF.